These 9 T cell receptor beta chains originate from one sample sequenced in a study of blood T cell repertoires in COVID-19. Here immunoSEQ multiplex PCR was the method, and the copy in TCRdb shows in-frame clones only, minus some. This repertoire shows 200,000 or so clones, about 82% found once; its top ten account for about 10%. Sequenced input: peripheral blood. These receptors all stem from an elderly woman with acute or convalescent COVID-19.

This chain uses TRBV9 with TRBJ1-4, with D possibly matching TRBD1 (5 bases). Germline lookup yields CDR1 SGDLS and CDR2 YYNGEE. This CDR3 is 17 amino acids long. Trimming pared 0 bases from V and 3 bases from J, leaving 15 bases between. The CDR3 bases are TGTGCCAGCAGCGTAGTCGCAGACCAGACAGCTAATGAAAAACTGTTTTTT. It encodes CASSVVADQTANEKLFF.

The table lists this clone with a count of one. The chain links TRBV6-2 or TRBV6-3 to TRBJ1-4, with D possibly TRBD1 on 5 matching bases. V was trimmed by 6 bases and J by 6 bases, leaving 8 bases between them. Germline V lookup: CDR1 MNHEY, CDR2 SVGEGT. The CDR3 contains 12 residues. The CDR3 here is CASSPQDEKLFF. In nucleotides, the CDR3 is TGTGCCAGCAGCCCACAGGATGAAAAACTGTTTTTT.

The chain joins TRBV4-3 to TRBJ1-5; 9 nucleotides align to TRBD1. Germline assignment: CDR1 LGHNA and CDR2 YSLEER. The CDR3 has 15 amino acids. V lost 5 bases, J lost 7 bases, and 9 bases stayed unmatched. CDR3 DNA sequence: TGCGCCAGCAGCGTAACACAGGGGGCACGCCAGCCCCAGCATTTT. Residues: CASSVTQGARQPQHF.

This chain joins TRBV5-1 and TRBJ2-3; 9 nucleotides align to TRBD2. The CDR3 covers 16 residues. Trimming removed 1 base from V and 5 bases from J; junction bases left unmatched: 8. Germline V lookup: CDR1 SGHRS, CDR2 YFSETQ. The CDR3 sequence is CASSLRAGGPEDTQYF. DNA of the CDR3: TGCGCCAGCAGCTTGAGGGCGGGAGGGCCGGAAGATACGCAGTATTTT.

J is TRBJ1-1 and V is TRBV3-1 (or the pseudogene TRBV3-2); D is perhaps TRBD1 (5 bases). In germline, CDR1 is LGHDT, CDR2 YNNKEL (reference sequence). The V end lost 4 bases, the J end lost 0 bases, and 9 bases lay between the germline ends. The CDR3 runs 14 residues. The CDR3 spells CASSLGGMNTEAFF. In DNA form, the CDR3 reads TGTGCCAGCAGCCTCGGGGGTATGAACACTGAAGCTTTCTTT.

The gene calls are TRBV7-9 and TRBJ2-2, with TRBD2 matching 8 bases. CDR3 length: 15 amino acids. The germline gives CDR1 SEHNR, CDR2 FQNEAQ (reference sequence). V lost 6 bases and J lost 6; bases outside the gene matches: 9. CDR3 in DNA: TGTGCCAGCAGGGACACGGGGGGGCTGGCCGGGGAGCTGTTTTTT. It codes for CASRDTGGLAGELFF.

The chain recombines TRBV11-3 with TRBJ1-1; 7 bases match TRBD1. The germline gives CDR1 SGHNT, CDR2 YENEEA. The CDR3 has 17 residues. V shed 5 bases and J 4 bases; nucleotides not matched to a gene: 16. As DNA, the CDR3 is TGTGCCAGCAGCCCGAACTGGGGGCAGGGGGTGGGCACTGAAGCTTTCTTT. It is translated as CASSPNWGQGVGTEAFF. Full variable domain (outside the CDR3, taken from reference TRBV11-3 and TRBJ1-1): EAGVVQSPRYKIIEKKQPVAFWCNPISGHNTLYWYLQNLGQGPELLIRYENEEAVDDSQLPKDRFSAERLKGVDSTLKIQPAELGDSAVYLCASSPNWGQGVGTEAFFGQGTRLTVV.

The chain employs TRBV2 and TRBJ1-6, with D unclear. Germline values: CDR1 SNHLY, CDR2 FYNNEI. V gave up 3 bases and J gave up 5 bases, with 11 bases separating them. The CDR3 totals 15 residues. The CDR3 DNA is TGTGCCAGCAGTGACTCGTTACCAGATAATTCACCCCTCCACTTT. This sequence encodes CASSDSLPDNSPLHF.

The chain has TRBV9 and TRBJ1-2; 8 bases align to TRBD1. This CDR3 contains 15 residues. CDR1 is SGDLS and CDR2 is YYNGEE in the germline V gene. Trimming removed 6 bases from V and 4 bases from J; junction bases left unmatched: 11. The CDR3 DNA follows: TGTGCCAGCACCCCCGAGGGACAGGCATCCTATGGCTACACCTTC. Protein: CASTPEGQASYGYTF.